Included here is one T cell receptor (beta chain) sequence, with context. What it recognizes is unknown. Germline and genes: mouse. Coverage ceases 1 residue before the CDR3 finishes, and the germline J gene fills in the end. These data originate in a study of tissue T cells after allogeneic stem cell transplantation. Study-level points and caveats: Anatomically similar tissues had similar TCR repertoires within each patient.

Trimming removed 3 bases from V and 4 bases from J, with 5 bases in between. Germline lookup yields CDR1 LGHNA and CDR2 YSYQKL. The CDR3 has 12 amino acids. Clones were read by immunoSEQ multiplex PCR, and TCRdb kept only the in-frame ones, dropping some. Of 6,400 or so clones listed, around 50% are singletons. Regarding time point: mouse harvest day 7 after allogeneic transplant. Tail vein injection delivered 10^7 T-cell-depleted bone marrow cells and 10^6 splenic CD5+ T cells. The origin of this receptor is a female BALB/c mouse given C57BL/6 T cells with graft-versus-host disease after an allogeneic hematopoietic cell transplant. V usage is TRBV2 and J usage is TRBJ2-4; a weak D match, TRBD1 (5 bases). The source material was gut tissue. Partial CDR3 DNA: TGTGCCAGCAGCCAGACAGAAAACACCTTGTAC. This encodes CASSQTENTLY. The whole CDR3 protein is CASSQTENTLYF.